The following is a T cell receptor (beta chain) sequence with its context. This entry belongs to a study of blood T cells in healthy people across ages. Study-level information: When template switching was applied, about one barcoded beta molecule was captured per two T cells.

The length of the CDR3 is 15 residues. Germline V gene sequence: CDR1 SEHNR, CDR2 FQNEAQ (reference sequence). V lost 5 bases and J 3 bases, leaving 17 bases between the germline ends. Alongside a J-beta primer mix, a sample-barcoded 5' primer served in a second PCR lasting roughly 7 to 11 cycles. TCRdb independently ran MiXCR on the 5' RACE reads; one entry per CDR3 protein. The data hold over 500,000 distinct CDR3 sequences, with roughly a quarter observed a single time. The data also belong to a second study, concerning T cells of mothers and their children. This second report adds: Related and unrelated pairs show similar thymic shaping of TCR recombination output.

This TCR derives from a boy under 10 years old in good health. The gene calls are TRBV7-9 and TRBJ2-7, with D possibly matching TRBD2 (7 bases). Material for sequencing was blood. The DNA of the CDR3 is TGTGCCAGCAGCCGGCAAGGGGAGGGGGACTACGAGCAGTACTTC. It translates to CASSRQGEGDYEQYF.